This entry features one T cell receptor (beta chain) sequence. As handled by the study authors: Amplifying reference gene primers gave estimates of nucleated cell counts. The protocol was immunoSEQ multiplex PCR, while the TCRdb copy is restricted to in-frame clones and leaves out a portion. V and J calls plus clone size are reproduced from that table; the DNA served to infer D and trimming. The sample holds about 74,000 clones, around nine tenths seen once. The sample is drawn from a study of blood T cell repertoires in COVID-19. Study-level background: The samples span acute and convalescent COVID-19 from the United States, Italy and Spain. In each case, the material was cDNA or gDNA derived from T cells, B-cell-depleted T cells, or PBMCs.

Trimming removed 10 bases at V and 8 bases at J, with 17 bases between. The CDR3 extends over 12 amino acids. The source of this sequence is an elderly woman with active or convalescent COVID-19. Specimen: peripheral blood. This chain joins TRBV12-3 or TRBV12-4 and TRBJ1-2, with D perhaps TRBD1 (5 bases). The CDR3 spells CATMGGYGGYTF. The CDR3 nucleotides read TGTGCCACCATGGGGGGGTATGGAGGCTACACCTTC.